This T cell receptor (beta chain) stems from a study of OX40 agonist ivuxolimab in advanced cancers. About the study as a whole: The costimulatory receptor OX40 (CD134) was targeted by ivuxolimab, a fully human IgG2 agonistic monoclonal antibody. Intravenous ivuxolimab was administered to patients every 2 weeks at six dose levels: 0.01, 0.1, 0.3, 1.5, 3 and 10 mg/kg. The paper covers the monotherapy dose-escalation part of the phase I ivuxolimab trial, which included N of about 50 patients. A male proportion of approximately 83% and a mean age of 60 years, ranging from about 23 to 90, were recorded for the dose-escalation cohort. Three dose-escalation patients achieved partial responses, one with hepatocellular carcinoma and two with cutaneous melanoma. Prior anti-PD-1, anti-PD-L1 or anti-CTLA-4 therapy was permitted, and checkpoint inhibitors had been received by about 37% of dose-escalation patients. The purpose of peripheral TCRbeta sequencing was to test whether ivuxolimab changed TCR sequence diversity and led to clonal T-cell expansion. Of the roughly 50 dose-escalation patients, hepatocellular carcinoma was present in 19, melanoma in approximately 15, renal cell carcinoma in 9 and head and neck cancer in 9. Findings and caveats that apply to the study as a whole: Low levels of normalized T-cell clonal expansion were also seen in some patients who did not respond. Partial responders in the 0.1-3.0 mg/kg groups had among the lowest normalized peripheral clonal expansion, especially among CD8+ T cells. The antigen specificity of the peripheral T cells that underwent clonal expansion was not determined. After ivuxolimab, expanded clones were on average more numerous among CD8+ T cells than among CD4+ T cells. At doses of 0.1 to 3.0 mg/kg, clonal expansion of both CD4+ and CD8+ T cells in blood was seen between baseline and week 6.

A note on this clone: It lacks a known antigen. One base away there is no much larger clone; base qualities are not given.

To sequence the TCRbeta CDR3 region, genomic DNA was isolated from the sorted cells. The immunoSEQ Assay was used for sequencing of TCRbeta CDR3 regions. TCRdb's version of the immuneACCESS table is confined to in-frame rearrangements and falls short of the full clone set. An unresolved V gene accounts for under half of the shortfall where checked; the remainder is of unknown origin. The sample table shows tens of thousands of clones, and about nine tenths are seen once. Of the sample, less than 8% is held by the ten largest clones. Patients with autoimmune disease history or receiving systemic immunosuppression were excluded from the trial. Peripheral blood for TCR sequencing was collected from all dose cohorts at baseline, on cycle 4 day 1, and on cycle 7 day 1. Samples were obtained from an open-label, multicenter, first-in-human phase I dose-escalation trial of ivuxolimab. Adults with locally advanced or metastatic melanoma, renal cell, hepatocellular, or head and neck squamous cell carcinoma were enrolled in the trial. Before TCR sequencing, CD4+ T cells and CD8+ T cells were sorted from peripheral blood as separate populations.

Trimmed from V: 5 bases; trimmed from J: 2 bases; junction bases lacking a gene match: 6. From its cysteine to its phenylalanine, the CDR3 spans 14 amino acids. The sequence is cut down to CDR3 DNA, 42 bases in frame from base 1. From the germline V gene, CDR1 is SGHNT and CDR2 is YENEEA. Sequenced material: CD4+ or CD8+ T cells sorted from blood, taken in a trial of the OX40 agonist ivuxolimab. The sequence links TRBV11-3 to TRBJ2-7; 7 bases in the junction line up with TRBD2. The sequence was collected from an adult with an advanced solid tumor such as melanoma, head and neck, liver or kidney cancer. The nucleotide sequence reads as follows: TGTGCCAGCAGCCCGGGACTAACCCCCTACGAGCAGTACTTC. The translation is CASSPGLTPYEQYF.